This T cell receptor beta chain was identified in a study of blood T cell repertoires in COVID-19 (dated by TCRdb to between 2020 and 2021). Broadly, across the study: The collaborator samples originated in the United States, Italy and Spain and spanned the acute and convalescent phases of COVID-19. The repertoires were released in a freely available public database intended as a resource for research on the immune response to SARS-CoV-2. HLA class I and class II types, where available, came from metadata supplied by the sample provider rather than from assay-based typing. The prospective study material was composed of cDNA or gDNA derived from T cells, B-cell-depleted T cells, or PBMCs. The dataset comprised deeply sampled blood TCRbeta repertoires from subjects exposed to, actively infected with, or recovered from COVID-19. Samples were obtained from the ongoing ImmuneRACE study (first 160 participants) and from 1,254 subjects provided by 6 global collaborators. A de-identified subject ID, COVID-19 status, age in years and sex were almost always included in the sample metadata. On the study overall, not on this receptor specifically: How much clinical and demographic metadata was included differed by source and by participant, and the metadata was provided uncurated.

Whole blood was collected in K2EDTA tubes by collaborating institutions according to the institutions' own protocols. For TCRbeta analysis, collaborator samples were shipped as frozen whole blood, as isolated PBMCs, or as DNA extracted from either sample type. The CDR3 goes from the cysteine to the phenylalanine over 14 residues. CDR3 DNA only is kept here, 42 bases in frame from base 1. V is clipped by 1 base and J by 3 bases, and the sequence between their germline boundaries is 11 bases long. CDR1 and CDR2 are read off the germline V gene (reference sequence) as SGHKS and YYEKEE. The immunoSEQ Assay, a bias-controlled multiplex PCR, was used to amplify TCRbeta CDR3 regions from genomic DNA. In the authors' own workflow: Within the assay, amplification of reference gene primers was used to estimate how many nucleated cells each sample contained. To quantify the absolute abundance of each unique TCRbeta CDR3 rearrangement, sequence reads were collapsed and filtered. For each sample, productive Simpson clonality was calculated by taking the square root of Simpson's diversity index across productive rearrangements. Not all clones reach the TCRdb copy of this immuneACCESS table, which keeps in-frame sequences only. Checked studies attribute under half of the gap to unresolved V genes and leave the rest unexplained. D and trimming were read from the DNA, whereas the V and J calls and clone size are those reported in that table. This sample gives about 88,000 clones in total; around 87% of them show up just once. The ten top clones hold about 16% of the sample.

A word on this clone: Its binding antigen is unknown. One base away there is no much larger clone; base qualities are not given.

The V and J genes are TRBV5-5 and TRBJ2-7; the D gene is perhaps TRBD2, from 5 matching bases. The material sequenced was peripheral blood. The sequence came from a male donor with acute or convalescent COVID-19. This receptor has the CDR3 CASSLRADYYEQYF. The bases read TGTGCCAGCAGCTTGAGGGCAGACTACTACGAGCAGTACTTC.